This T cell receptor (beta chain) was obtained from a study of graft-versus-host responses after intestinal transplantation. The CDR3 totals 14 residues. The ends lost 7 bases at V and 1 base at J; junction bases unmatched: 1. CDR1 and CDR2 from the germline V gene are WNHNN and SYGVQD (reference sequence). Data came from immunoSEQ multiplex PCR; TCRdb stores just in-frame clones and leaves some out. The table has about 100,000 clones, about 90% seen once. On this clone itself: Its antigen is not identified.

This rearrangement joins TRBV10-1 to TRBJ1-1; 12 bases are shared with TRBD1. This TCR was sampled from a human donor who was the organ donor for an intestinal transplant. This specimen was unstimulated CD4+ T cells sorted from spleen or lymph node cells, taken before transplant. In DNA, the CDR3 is TGCGCCAGCAAGGGACAGGGGGCGAACACTGAAGCTTTCTTT. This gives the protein CASKGQGANTEAFF.